This passage covers 15 T cell receptor beta chains from one sample sequenced in a study of blood T cell repertoires in COVID-19 (dated by TCRdb to the early 2020s). The library came from the immunoSEQ multiplex PCR assay. TCRdb took over this immuneACCESS table, retaining in-frame rearrangements with V and J assigned. Such tables are incomplete; in checked studies, under half of the missing clones stem from an unresolved V gene, and the remainder is unexplained. Across this sample there are roughly 27,000 clones, with about 80% seen only once. 40% to 55% of the sample belongs to the ten largest clones. Specimen: peripheral blood. The receptors shown here come from a woman between 65 and 79 years old with acute or convalescent COVID-19.

V usage is TRBV19 and J usage is TRBJ2-3; 8 nucleotides agree with TRBD2. This CDR3 comprises 14 residues. V lost 3 bases and J lost 4; bases outside the gene matches: 3. The germline V gene has CDR1 LNHDA and CDR2 SQIVND (reference sequence). The CDR3 DNA reads TGTGCCAGTAGTATCTCGACTAGCGCAGATACGCAGTATTTT. It codes for CASSISTSADTQYF. Together with reference TRBV19 and TRBJ2-3, the CDR3 gives the full variable domain: DGGITQSPKYLFRKEGQNVTLSCEQNLNHDAMYWYRQDPGQGLRLIYYSQIVNDFQKGDIAEGYSVSREKKESFPLTVTSAQKNPTAFYLCASSISTSADTQYFGPGTRLTVL.

The V and J genes are TRBV5-1 and TRBJ2-7; perhaps TRBD2 as D (6 bases). V was cut by 0 bases and J by 2 bases, with 12 bases left in between. The CDR3 totals 15 residues. Per germline, CDR1 SGHRS and CDR2 YFSETQ. The CDR3 spells CASSLAAGRTYEQYF. CDR3 in DNA: TGCGCCAGCAGCTTGGCGGCGGGACGTACCTACGAGCAGTACTTC.

The table lists this clone with a few counts. The chain employs TRBV3-1 (or the pseudogene TRBV3-2) and TRBJ1-5; no reliable D call. This CDR3 region has 14 residues. Germline-derived CDR1 and CDR2 are LGHDT and YNNKEL (reference sequence). The V and J ends lost 0 bases and 9 bases respectively, with 12 bases between them. CDR3 bases: TGTGCCAGCAGCCAAGATCAGGCCGCCCGGCCCCAGCATTTT. It specifies CASSQDQAARPQHF.

The chain recombines TRBV5-1 with TRBJ2-5; 7 bases match TRBD1. The CDR3 has 15 residues. Losses at the gene ends were 2 bases for V and 0 bases for J; bases not matched to a gene: 4. From germline, CDR1 is SGHRS and CDR2 YFSETQ. CDR3 loop: CASSFTGAYQETQYF. The CDR3 nucleotides read TGCGCCAGCAGCTTCACAGGGGCCTACCAAGAGACCCAGTACTTC.

This clone was recorded only once. The gene calls are TRBV7-9 and TRBJ1-2; no clear D. Germline CDR1 and CDR2: SEHNR and FQNEAQ (reference sequence). This CDR3 is 14 amino acids long. V was trimmed by 2 bases and J by 4 bases, leaving 11 bases between them. DNA of the CDR3: TGTGCCAGCAGCTTAAACAGTTACTCCTATGGCTACACCTTC. It is translated as CASSLNSYSYGYTF.

CDR3 nucleotide sequence: TGCGCCAGCAGCCATGGTGGGACAGCGAACACTGAAGCTTTCTTT. Its protein product is CASSHGGTANTEAFF. The gene calls are TRBV4-3 and TRBJ1-1; 7 positions agree with TRBD1. CDR3 length: 15 residues. With 3 bases clipped from V and 1 base from J, the junction kept 5 bases outside the gene matches. The germline gives CDR1 LGHNA, CDR2 YSLEER.

The chain couples TRBV29-1 to TRBJ1-1; TRBD1 might be the D (5 bases). Trimming took off 1 base at V and 5 bases at J, with 8 bases between the two ends. The length of the CDR3 is 12 residues. From germline, CDR1 is SQVTM and CDR2 ANQGSEA. CDR3 in DNA: TGCAGCGTTGAAGTACAGGAAACTGAAGCTTTCTTT. Residues: CSVEVQETEAFF. The full variable domain, in which reference TRBV29-1 and TRBJ1-1 provide the parts outside the CDR3, is SAVISQKPSRDICQRGTSLTIQCQVDSQVTMMFWYRQQPGQSLTLIATANQGSEATYESGFVIDKFPISRPNLTFSTLTVSNMSPEDSSIYLCSVEVQETEAFFGQGTRLTVV.

Remarks on this clone: One junction end disagrees with the germline gene, perhaps due to a read error. The V gene is TRBV5-8, the J gene TRBJ2-1; 8 bases agree with TRBD2. This CDR3 comprises 15 residues. CDR1 and CDR2 from the germline V gene are SGHTS and YDEGEE. DNA of the CDR3: TGTGCCAGCAACTTGGGCCGGGGGGGGAACAATGAGCAGTTCTTC. Its protein product is CASNLGRGGNNEQFF.

This clone was seen only a few times. This chain uses TRBV4-2 with TRBJ1-5; D is possibly TRBD1 (5 bases). This CDR3 has 13 residues. Germline V gene data show CDR1 as LGHNA and CDR2 as YNFKEQ. V was trimmed by 1 base and J by 6 bases, leaving 7 bases between them. The CDR3 is CASSQGGVQPQHF. As DNA, the CDR3 is TGTGCCAGCAGCCAAGGGGGGGTTCAGCCCCAGCATTTT.

This clone was counted between two and nine times. The rearrangement links TRBV25-1 to TRBJ2-2; 12 bases fit TRBD2. After removal of 2 bases from V and 0 bases from J, the junction contained 4 bases not matched to a gene. Germline CDR1 and CDR2: MGHDK and SYGVNS. The CDR3 has 18 residues. CDR3 bases: TGTGCCAGCAGTGAACTAGGGACTAGCGGGTCGAACACCGGGGAGCTGTTTTTT. Protein product: CASSELGTSGSNTGELFF.

The V call is TRBV12-3 or TRBV12-4, the J call TRBJ1-6; a possible D gene is TRBD1 (5 bases). The CDR3 loop spans 13 amino acids. Trimming removed 7 bases at V and 7 bases at J, with 11 bases between. DNA for the CDR3: TGTGCCAGCACCCGGGGGGGGAATTCACCCCTCCACTTT. Encoded protein: CASTRGGNSPLHF.

The chain combines TRBV12-3 or TRBV12-4 with TRBJ2-7, with TRBD2 identical over 7 bases. The CDR3 extends over 12 amino acids. J gave up 4 bases and V 7 bases, and 4 bases lay outside the gene matches. CDR3 loop: CASTLGGYEQYF. CDR3 bases: TGTGCCAGCACCCTCGGGGGGTACGAGCAGTACTTC.

The rearrangement joins TRBV6-6 to TRBJ1-2; D might be TRBD1 (5 bases). This CDR3 spans 16 amino acids. Germline V gives CDR1 MNHNY, CDR2 SVGAGI (reference sequence). V lost 0 bases and J 6 bases, leaving 17 bases between the germline ends. The CDR3 sequence is CASSYSGPTEGDGYTF. CDR3 sequence (DNA): TGTGCCAGCAGTTACTCGGGCCCAACCGAAGGGGATGGCTACACCTTC.

CDR3 bases: TGTGCCAGCAGCTACTCGTCTACAGGGGGCAGGGACATTCAGTACTTC. This gives the protein CASSYSSTGGRDIQYF. The V call is TRBV5-8, the J call TRBJ2-4, with 9 bases identical to TRBD1. V was pared by 3 bases and J by 8 bases, with 12 bases of the junction left unmatched. Germline CDR1 SGHTS, CDR2 YDEGEE. The CDR3 is 16 residues long.

The chain joins TRBV2 to TRBJ2-1, with a weak D call TRBD1 (5 bases). CDR3 length: 14 residues. Germline CDR1 reads SNHLY; CDR2 reads FYNNEI. Trimming stripped 4 bases from V and 7 bases from J, with 14 bases between. CDR3 in DNA: TGTGCCAGCAGTGCAAGGGGTTTTAGGAATGAGCAGTTCTTC. Residues: CASSARGFRNEQFF.